The 5 T cell receptor beta chains given below trace back to one sample, sequenced in a study of cytomegalovirus exposure and HLA in healthy donors. PCR was performed using 60 Vbeta and 13 Jbeta primers. Profiled with immunoSEQ multiplex PCR; TCRdb holds only in-frame clones, not every one. Of about 150,000 clones detected, around 75% appear once; the ten largest clones hold 11%. What was sequenced was PBMCs. Receptors were obtained from a man aged 18-30 years in good health and CMV-seropositive.

J is TRBJ2-3 and V is TRBV5-1; D call uncertain. Trimming removed 0 bases at V and 5 bases at J, with 10 bases between. The germline gives CDR1 SGHRS, CDR2 YFSETQ. The CDR3 totals 14 residues. The CDR3 DNA follows: TGCGCCAGCAGCTTGGGCTCTGAGGTAGATACGCAGTATTTT. Translating it yields CASSLGSEVDTQYF.

This clone occurred a few times. V gene TRBV30 combines with J gene TRBJ1-1, with 7 bases aligning to TRBD1. The CDR3 extends over 18 amino acids. CDR1 is GTSNPN and CDR2 is SVGIG in the germline V gene (reference sequence). The ends lost 3 bases at V and 1 base at J; junction bases unmatched: 17. CDR3 sequence (DNA): TGTGCCTGGAGCCTTCTTACGTACAGGGGACGAGCGAACACTGAAGCTTTCTTT. This sequence encodes CAWSLLTYRGRANTEAFF.

V usage is TRBV5-1 and J usage is TRBJ2-5, with TRBD1 identical over 8 bases. V lost 4 bases to trimming and J lost 2 bases; unmatched junction nucleotides: 7. Germline-derived CDR1 and CDR2 are SGHRS and YFSETQ. The CDR3 totals 15 residues. This CDR3 is CASSLTGTGQETQYF. CDR3 nucleotide sequence: TGCGCCAGCAGCCTGACCGGGACAGGACAAGAGACCCAGTACTTC.

This clone was recorded a few times. This sequence joins TRBV2 and TRBJ2-3, with 8 bases fitting TRBD1. V lost 6 bases, J lost 5 bases, and 7 bases stayed unmatched. CDR3 length: 14 amino acids. Per the germline V gene, CDR1 is SNHLY and CDR2 is FYNNEI. The CDR3 coding sequence is TGTGCCAGCAGGGCGACAGGGACAGGAGATACGCAGTATTTT. Translation: CASRATGTGDTQYF. Full variable domain (missing parts from reference TRBV2 and TRBJ2-3): EPEVTQTPSHQVTQMGQEVILRCVPISNHLYFYWYRQILGQKVEFLVSFYNNEISEKSEIFDDQFSVERPDGSNFTLKIRSTKLEDSAMYFCASRATGTGDTQYFGPGTRLTVL.

The chain carries TRBV6-6 and TRBJ2-7; D gene unclear. Trimming stripped 4 bases from V and 4 bases from J, with 5 bases between. The CDR3 covers 11 residues. CDR1 is MNHNY, CDR2 SVGAGI, per germline (reference sequence). CDR3 sequence: CASSSVYEQYF. The CDR3 DNA is TGTGCCAGCAGTTCCGTTTACGAGCAGTACTTC.